This T cell receptor (beta chain) comes out of a study of cytomegalovirus exposure and HLA in healthy donors. A multiplex PCR was run with 60 Vbeta primers and 13 Jbeta primers. Measured with immunoSEQ multiplex PCR; TCRdb has only the in-frame clones, and not every one. This sample has about 130,000 clones, with approximately 78% found just once. The germline V gene encodes CDR1 SGHTA and CDR2 FQGNSA. The ends were cut back, 5 bases at V and 0 bases at J, with 8 bases in the middle. The CDR3 sequence is 14 residues long. The sequence was obtained from a female donor in good health and CMV-seronegative. The V call is TRBV7-2, the J call TRBJ2-1; D ambiguous. Sequenced material: PBMCs. The CDR3 DNA is TGTGCCAGCAGCGTCTCCAGCTCCTACAATGAGCAGTTCTTC. Translated: CASSVSSSYNEQFF.